This T cell receptor beta chain was identified in a study of blood T cell repertoires in COVID-19. Across the study: There were acute and convalescent COVID-19 samples, and they came from the United States, Italy and Spain. The analysed material was cDNA or gDNA that came from T cells, B-cell-depleted T cells, or PBMCs.

This CDR3 has 14 residues. The germline gives CDR1 MNHEY, CDR2 SVGAGI. J was trimmed by 4 bases and V by 7 bases; bases with no gene match: 7. In the original analysis: Reference gene primer amplification gave nucleated cell count estimates. This table comes from immunoSEQ multiplex PCR, and its TCRdb copy is limited to in-frame clones, with some not included. The DNA gave D and trimming, while V, J and clone size come from that table. The sample holds approximately 150,000 clones, about 89% seen once. Material: peripheral blood. The clonotype was recovered from a middle-aged man with active or convalescent COVID-19. The rearrangement links TRBV6-5 to TRBJ2-5; 9 nucleotides line up with TRBD1. CDR3 sequence (DNA): TGTGCCAGCAATAGGGACAGGGATAGAGAGACCCAGTACTTC. This translates into CASNRDRDRETQYF.